The clone carrying this T cell receptor (beta chain) was counted a few times. The data stem from a study of blood T cell repertoires in COVID-19. Study information: Acute and convalescent COVID-19 specimens originated in the United States, Italy and Spain. PBMCs, B-cell-depleted T cells, or T cells were the source of the cDNA or gDNA that made up the material.

Original processing methods: Nucleated cell counts were estimated from reference gene primer amplification. Here immunoSEQ multiplex PCR was the method, and the copy in TCRdb shows in-frame clones only, minus some. The D gene and trimming were derived from the DNA, and the V and J assignments and clone size from that table. The table has about 220,000 clones, about 86% seen once. V shed 5 bases, J shed 2 bases, and the junction held 9 bases outside the gene matches. CDR1 is SGHDT, CDR2 YYEEEE, per germline. There are 16 residues in the CDR3. Sequences were obtained from peripheral blood. The chain recombines TRBV5-6 with TRBJ2-7; TRBD2 agrees at 11 bases. This receptor was taken from a woman in her twenties or thirties who had recovered from COVID-19. CDR3 sequence reads: CASRLAGTSGPYEQYF. CDR3 coding DNA: TGTGCCAGCAGGCTAGCCGGGACTAGCGGCCCCTACGAGCAGTACTTC.